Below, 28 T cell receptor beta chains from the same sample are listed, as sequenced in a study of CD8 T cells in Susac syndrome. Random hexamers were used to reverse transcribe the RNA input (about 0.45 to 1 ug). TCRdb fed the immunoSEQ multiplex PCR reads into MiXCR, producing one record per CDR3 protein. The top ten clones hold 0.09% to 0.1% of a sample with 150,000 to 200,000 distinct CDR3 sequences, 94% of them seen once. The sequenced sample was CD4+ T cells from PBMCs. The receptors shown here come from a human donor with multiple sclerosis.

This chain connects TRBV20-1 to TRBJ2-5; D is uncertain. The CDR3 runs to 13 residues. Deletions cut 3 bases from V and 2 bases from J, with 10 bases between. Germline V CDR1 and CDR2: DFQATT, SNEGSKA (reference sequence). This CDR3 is CSASRQVQETQYF. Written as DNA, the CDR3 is TGCAGTGCTAGTCGGCAGGTTCAAGAGACCCAGTACTTC.

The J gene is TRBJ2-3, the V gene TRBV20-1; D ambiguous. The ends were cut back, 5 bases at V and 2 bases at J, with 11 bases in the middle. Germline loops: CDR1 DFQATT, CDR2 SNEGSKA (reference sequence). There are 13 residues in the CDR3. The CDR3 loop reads CSAWIGFTDTQYF. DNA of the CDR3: TGCAGTGCTTGGATAGGATTCACAGATACGCAGTATTTT.

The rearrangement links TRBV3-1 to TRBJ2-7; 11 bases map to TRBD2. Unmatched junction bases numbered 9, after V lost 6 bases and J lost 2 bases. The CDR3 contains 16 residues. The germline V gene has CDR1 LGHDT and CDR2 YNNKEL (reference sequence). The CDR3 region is CASSFRGTSGPYEQYF. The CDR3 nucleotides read TGTGCCAGCAGTTTTCGTGGGACTAGCGGACCCTACGAGCAGTACTTC.

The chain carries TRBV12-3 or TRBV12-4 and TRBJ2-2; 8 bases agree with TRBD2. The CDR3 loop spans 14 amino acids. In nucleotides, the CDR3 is TGTGCTACCGGGGGACTAGAGGTGGCCGGGGAGCTGTTTTTT. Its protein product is CATGGLEVAGELFF.

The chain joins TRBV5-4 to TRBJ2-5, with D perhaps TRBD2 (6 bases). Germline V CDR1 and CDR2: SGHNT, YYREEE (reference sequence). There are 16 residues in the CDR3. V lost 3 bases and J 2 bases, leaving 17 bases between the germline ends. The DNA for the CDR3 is TGTGCCAGCAGCTCAGGCCTCTCGCGGGAACAAGAGACCCAGTACTTC. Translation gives CASSSGLSREQETQYF.

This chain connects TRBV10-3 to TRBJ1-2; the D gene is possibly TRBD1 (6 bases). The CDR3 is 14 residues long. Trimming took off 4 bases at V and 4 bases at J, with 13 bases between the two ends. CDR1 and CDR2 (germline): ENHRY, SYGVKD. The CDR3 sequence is CAISAGEGAYGYTF. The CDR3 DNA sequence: TGTGCCATCAGTGCAGGGGAAGGGGCCTATGGCTACACCTTC.

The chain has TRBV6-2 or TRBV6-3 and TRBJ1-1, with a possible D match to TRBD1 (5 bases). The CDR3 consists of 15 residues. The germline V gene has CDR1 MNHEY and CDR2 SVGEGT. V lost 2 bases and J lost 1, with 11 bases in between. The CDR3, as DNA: TGTGCCAGCAGTTACGGGGGAGCACCGAACACTGAAGCTTTCTTT. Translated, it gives CASSYGGAPNTEAFF.

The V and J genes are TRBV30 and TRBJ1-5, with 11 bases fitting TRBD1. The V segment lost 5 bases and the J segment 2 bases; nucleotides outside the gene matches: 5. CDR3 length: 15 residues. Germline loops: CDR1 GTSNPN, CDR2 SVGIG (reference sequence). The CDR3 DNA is TGTGCCTGGGCTGGGACAGGGGGTGGCAATCAGCCCCAGCATTTT. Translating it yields CAWAGTGGGNQPQHF.

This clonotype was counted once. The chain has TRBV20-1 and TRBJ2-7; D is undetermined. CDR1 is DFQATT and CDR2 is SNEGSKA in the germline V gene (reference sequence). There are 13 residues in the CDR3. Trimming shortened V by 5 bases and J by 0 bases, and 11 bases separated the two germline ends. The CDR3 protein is CSARQPSSYEQYF. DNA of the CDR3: TGCAGTGCTCGCCAACCCTCCTCCTACGAGCAGTACTTC.

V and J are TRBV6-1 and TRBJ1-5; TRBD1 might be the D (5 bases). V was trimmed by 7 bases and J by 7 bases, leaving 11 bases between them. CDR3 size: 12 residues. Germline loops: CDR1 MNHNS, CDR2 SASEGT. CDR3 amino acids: CASKGLGQPQHF. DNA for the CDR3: TGTGCCAGCAAGGGACTAGGCCAGCCCCAGCATTTT.

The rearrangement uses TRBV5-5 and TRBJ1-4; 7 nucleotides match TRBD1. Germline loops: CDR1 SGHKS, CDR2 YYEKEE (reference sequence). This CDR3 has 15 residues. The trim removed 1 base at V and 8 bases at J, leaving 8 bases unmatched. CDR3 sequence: CASSLLGQRVEKLFF. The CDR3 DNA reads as TGTGCCAGCAGCTTGCTGGGACAGCGTGTGGAAAAACTGTTTTTT. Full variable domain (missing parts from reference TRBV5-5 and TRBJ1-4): DAGVTQSPTHLIKTRGQQVTLRCSPISGHKSVSWYQQVLGQGPQFIFQYYEKEERGRGNFPDRFSARQFPNYSSELNVNALLLGDSALYLCASSLLGQRVEKLFFGSGTQLSVL.

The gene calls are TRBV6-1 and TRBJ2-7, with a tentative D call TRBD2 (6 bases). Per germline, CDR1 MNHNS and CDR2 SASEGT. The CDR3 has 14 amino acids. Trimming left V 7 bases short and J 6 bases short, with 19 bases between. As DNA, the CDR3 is TGTGCCAGCATCGGGACTGTCGCGTTGGGCGAGCAGTACTTC. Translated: CASIGTVALGEQYF.

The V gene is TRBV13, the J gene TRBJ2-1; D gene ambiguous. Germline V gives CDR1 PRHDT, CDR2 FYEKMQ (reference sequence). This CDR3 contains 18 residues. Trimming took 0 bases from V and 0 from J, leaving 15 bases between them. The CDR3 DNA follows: TGTGCCAGCAGCTTAGGCAGTTTGTGGGATAGCTCCTACAATGAGCAGTTCTTC. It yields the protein CASSLGSLWDSSYNEQFF.

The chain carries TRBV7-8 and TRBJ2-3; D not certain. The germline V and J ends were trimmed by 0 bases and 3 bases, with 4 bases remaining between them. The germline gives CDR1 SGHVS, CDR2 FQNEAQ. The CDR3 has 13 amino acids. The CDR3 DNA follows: TGTGCCAGCAGCTTAGCCCCTACAGATACGCAGTATTTT. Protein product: CASSLAPTDTQYF. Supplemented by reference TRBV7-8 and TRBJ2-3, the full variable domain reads GAGVSQSPRYKVAKRGQDVALRCDPISGHVSLFWYQQALGQGPEFLTYFQNEAQLDKSGLPSDRFFAERPEGSVSTLKIQRTQQEDSAVYLCASSLAPTDTQYFGPGTRLTVL.

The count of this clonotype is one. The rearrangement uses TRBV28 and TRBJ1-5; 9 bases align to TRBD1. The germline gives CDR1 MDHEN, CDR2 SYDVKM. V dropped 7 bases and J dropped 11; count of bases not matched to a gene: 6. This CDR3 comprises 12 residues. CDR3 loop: CASTLRDRAQHF. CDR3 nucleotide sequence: TGTGCCAGCACTCTTCGGGACAGGGCCCAGCATTTT.

The CDR3 loop reads CASSLTGTTGELFF. In nucleotides, the CDR3 is TGCGCCAGCAGCTTAACAGGGACCACCGGGGAGCTGTTTTTT. This sequence joins TRBV5-1 and TRBJ2-2; TRBD1 is a possible D gene (6 bases). Germline V gene data show CDR1 as SGHRS and CDR2 as YFSETQ. CDR3 length equals 14 residues. Trimming took off 2 bases at V and 4 bases at J, with 9 bases between the two ends.

The CDR3 DNA reads TGTGCCACCACGGTGGTGGCAGGGGGAAGGTTGGGGTACTTC. Translation gives CATTVVAGGRLGYF. The rearrangement uses TRBV6-5 and TRBJ2-7; the match to TRBD1 covers 7 bases. The germline V gene encodes CDR1 MNHEY and CDR2 SVGAGI. Losses at the gene ends were 10 bases for V and 12 bases for J; bases not matched to a gene: 21. This CDR3 contains 14 residues.

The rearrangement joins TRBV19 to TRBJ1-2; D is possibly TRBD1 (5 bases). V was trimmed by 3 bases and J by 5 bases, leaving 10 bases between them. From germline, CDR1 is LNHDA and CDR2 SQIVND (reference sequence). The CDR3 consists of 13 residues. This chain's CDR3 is CASSILSGYGYTF. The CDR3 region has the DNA TGTGCCAGTAGTATTCTCTCAGGGTATGGCTACACCTTC.

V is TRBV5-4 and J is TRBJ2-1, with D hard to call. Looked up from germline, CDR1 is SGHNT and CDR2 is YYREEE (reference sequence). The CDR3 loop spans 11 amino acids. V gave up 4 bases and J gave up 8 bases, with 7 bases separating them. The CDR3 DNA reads TGTGCCAGCAGCGGGGTTCATGAGCAGTTCTTC. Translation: CASSGVHEQFF.

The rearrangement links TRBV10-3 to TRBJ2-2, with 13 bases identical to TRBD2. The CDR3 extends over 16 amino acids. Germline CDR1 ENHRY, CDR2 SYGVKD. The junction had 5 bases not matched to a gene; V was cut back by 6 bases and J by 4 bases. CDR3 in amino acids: CAISTSGRATTGELFF. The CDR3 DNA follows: TGTGCCATCAGCACTAGCGGGAGGGCGACCACCGGGGAGCTGTTTTTT.

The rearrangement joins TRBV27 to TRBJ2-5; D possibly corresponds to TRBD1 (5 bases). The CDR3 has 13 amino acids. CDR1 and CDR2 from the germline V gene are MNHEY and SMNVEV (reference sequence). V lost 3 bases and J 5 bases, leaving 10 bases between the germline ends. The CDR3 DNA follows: TGTGCCAGCAGTTTCGTAGGGGCGGAGACCCAGTACTTC. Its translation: CASSFVGAETQYF.

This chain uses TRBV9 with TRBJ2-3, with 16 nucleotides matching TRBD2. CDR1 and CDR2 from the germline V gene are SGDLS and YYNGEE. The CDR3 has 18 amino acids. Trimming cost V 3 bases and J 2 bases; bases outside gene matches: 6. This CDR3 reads CASSAGLAGGTHTDTQYF. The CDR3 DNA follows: TGTGCCAGCAGCGCGGGACTAGCGGGAGGGACCCACACAGATACGCAGTATTTT.

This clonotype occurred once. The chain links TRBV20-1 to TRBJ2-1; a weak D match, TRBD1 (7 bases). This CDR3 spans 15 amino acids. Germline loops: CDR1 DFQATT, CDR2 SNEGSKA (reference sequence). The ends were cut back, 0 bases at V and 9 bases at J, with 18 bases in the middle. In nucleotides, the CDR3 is TGCAGTGCTAGAGAAAGGGGGCCAGCGGGCGGTGAGCAGTTCTTC. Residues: CSARERGPAGGEQFF.

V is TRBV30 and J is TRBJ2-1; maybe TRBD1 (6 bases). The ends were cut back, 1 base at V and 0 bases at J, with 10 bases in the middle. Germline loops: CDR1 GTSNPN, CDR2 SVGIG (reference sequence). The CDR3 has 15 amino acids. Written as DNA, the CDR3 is TGTGCCTGGAGTGGAACAGGGACCTCCTACAATGAGCAGTTCTTC. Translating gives CAWSGTGTSYNEQFF.

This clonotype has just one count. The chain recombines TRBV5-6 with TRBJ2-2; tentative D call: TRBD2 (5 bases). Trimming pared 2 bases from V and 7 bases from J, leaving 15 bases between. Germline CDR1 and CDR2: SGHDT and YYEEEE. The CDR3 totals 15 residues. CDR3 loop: CASSFDRRVGGELFF. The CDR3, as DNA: TGTGCCAGCAGCTTTGACCGGCGGGTGGGCGGGGAGCTGTTTTTT.

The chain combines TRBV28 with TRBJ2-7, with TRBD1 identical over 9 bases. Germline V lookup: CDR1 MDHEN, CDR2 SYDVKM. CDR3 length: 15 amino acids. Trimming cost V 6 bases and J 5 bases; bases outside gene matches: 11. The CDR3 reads CASSNPGQGFDEQYF. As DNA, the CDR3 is TGTGCCAGCAGCAATCCGGGACAGGGTTTCGACGAGCAGTACTTC. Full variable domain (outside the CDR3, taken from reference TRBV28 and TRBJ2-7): DVKVTQSSRYLVKRTGEKVFLECVQDMDHENMFWYRQDPGLGLRLIYFSYDVKMKEKGDIPEGYSVSREKKERFSLILESASTNQTSMYLCASSNPGQGFDEQYFGPGTRLTVT.

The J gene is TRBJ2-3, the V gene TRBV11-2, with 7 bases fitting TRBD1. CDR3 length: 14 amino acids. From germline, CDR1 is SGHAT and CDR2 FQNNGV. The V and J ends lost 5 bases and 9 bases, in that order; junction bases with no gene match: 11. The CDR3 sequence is CASSRTRQGPTQYF. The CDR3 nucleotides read TGTGCCAGCAGCCGGACCAGACAGGGACCCACGCAGTATTTT.

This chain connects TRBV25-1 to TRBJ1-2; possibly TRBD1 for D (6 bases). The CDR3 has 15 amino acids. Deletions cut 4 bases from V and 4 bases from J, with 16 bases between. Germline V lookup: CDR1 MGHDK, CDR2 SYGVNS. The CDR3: CASSAQGLSPYGYTF. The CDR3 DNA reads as TGTGCCAGCAGTGCACAGGGTCTCAGTCCCTATGGCTACACCTTC.